This TCR beta chain was profiled in a study of T cell changes during pregnancy in multiple sclerosis. Produced via immunoSEQ multiplex PCR; TCRdb's table is partial and in-frame only. The data contain some 50,000 clones, 95% of them singletons. Trimming cost V 2 bases and J 5 bases, with 13 bases left between them. This CDR3 is 13 amino acids long. From germline, CDR1 is SQVTM and CDR2 ANQGSEA. The rearrangement links TRBV29-1 to TRBJ2-7; D gene ambiguous. The sequence was collected from a female donor with multiple sclerosis, enrolled in a pregnancy study. This material consisted of CD8+ T cells from peripheral blood mononuclear cells, taken in the first trimester of pregnancy. In nucleotides, the CDR3 is TGCAGCGTTGAATATAGTATAACGAACGAGCAGTACTTC. Amino acids: CSVEYSITNEQYF.